The sample holds many counts of the clone carrying this T cell receptor beta chain. Its antigen is not identified. Template switching with 5'RACE generated the TCR cDNA and added a universal primer site and UMIs. TCRdb independently ran MiXCR on the 5' RACE reads; one entry per CDR3 protein. The top ten clones hold roughly a fifth of a sample with some 240,000 distinct CDR3 sequences, more than 3.5% of them seen once. V was cut by 1 base and J by 0 bases, with 7 bases left in between. CDR3 size: 14 residues. Germline V gene sequence: CDR1 SEHNR, CDR2 FQNEAQ (reference sequence). This sample is drawn from a study of T cells after yellow fever vaccination. Study in general: Fractions of low cell number were prepared using SMART-Seq v4 Ultra Low Input. Notes on the study in general: A limited proportion of clonotypes was detected within both the CD4 and CD8 compartments. Compared with primary, the secondary response was weaker and peaked at day 5, not 15.

The rearrangement links TRBV7-9 to TRBJ2-7; TRBD1 or TRBD2 may be the D gene (5 bases each). The starting material was PBMCs, obtained 15 days after the yellow fever booster vaccination. This clonotype originated in a man younger than 30 who received the YFV17D yellow fever vaccine. The CDR3 spells CASSLVGGSYEQYV. The CDR3 region has the DNA TGTGCCAGCAGCTTAGTTGGGGGCTCCTACGAGCAGTACGTC.